This TCR beta chain came from a study of monozygotic twins with inflammatory bowel disease. CDR3 length: 17 amino acids. The germline V gene encodes CDR1 SGHVS and CDR2 FQNEAQ. TCRdb re-called the 5' RACE reads and gives one entry per CDR3 protein, without DNA. The sample totals 300,000 to 350,000 distinct CDR3 sequences. The sample consisted of blood. The TCR originated in a human donor with ulcerative colitis or Crohn's disease, or a healthy co-twin of an affected twin (not recorded which). V is TRBV7-8 and J is TRBJ2-5; absent DNA, TCRdb's TRBD1 call cannot be checked. CDR3 residues: CASSSPRQTGRLETQYF.